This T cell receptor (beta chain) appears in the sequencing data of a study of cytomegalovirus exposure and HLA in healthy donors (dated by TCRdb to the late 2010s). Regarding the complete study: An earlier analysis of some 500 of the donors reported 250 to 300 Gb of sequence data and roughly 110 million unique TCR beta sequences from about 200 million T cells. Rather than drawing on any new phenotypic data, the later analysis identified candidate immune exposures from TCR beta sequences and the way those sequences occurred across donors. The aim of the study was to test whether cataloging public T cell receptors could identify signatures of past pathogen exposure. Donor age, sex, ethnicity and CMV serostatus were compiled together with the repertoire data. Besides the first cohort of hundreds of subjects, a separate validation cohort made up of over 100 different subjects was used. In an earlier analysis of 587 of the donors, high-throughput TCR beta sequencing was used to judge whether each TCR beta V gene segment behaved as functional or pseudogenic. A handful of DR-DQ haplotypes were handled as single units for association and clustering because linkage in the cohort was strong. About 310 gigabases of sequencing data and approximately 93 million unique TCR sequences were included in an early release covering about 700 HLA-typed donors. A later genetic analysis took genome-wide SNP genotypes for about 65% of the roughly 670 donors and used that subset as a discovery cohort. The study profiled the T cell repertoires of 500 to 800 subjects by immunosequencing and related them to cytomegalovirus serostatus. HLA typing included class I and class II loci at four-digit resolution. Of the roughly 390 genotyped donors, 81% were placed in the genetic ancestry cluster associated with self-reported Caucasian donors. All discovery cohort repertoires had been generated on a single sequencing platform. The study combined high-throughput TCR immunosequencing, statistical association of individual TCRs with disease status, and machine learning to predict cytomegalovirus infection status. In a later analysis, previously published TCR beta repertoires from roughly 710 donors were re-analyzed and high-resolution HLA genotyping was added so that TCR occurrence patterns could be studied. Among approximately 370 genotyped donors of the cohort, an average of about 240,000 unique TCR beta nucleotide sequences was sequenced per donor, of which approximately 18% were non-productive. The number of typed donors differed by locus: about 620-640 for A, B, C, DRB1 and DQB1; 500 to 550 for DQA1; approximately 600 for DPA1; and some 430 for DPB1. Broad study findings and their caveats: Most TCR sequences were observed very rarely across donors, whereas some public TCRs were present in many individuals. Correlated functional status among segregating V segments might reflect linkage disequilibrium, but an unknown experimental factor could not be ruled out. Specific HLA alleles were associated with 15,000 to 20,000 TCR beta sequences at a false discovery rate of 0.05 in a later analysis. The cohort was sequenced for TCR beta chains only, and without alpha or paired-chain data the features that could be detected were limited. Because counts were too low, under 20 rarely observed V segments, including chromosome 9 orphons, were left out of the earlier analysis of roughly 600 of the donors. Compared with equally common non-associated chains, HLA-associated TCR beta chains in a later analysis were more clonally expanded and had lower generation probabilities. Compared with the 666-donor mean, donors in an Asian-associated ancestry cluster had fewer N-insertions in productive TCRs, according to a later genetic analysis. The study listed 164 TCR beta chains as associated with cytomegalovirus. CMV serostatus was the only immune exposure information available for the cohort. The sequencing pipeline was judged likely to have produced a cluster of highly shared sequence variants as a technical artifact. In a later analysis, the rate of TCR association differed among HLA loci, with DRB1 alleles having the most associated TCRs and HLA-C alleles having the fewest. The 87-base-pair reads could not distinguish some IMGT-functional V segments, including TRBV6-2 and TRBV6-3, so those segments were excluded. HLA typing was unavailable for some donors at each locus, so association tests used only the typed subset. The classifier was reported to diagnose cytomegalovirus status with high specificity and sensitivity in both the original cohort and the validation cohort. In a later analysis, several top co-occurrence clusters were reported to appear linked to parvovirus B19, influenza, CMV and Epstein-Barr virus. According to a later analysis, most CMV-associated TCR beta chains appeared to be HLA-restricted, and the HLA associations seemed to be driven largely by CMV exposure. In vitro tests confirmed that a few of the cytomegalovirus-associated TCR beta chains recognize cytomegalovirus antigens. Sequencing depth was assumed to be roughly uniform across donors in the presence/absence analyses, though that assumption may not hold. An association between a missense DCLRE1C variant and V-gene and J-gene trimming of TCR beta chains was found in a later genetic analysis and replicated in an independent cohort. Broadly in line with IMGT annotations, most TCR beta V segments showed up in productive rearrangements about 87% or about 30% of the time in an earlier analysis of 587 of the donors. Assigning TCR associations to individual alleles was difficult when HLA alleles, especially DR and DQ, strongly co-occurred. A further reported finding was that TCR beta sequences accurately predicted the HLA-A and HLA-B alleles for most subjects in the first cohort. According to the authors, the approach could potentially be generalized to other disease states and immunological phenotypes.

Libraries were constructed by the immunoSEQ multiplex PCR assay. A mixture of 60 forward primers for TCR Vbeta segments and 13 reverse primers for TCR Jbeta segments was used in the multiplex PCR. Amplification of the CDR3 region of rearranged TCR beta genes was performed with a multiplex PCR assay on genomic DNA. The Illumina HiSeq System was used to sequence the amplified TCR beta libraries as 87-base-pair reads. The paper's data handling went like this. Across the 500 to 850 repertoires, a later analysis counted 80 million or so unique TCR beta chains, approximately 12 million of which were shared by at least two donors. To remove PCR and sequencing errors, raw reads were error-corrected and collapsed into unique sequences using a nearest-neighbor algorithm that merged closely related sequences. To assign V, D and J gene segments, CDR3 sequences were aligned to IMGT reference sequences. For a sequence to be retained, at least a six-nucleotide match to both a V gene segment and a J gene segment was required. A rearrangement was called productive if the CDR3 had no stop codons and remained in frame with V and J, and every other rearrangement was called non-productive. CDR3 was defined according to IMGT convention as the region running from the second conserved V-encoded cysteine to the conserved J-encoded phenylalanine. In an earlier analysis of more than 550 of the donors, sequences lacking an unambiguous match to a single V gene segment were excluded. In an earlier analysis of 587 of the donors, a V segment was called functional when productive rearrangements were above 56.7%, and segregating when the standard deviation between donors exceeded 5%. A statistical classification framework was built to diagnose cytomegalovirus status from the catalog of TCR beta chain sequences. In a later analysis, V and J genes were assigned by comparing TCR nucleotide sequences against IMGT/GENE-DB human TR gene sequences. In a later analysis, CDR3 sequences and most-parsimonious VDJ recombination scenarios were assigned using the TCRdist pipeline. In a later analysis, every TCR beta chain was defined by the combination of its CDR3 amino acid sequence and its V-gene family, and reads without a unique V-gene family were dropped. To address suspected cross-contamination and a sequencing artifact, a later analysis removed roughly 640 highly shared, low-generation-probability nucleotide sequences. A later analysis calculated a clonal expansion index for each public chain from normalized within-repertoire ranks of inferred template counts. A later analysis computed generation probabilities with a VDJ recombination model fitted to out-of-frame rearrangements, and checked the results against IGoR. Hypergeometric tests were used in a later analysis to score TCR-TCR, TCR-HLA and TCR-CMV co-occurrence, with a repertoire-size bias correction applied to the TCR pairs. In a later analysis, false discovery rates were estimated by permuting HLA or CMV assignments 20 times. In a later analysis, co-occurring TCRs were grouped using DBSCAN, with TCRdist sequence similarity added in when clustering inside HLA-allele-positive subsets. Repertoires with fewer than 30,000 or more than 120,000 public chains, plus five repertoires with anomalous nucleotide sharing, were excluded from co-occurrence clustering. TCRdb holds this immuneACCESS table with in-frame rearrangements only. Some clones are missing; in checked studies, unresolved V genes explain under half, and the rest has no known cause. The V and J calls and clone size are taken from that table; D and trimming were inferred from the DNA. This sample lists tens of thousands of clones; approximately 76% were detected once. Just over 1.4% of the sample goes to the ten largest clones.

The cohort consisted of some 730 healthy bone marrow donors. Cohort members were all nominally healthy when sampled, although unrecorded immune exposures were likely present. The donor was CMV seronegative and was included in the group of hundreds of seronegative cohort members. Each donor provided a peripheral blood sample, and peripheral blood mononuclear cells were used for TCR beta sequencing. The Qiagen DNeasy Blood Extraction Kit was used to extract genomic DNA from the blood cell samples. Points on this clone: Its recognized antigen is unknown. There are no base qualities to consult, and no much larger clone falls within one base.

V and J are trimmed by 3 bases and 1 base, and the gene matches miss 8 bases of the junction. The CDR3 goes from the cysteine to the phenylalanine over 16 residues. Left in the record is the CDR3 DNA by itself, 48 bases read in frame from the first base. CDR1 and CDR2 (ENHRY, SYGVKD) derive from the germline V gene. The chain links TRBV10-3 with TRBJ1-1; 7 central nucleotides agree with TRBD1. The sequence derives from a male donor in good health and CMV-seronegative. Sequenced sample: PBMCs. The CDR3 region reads CAISDQTGTGNTEAFF. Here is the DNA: TGTGCCATCAGTGACCAGACAGGGACGGGGAACACTGAAGCTTTCTTT.